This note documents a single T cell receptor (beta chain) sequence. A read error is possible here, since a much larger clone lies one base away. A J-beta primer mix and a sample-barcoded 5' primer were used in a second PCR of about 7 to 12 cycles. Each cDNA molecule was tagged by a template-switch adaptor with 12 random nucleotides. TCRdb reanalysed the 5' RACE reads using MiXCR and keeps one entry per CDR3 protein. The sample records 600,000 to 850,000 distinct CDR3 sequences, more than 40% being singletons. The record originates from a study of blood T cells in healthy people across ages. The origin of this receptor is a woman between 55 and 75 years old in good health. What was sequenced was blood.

The CDR3 is CAGSKPGTSGGNVGFTDTQYF. The CDR3 bases are TGCGCCGGCAGCAAACCAGGGACTAGCGGGGGGAATGTTGGGTTCACAGATACGCAGTATTTT. V and J are TRBV5-1 and TRBJ2-3, with 15 bases that match TRBD2. In germline, CDR1 is SGHRS, CDR2 YFSETQ. There are 21 residues in the CDR3.